This TCR beta chain emerged from a study of T cells in Graves' hyperthyroidism and ophthalmopathy. Study outcomes and limitations: The model made its ophthalmopathy prediction, and onset followed a median about 6.8 months later. Blood also contained most expanded thyroid clonotypes above 0.001.

Amplification of TCR beta CDR3 regions was performed using RNA transcripts as template. Primed by the HTBI set, a first-round RT-PCR was run on the TCR CDR3. Using its own MiXCR run on the multiplex PCR reads, TCRdb lists one record per CDR3 protein. Among hundreds of thousands of distinct CDR3 sequences listed, 45% were seen once. Together with thyroid ultrasound, orbital computed tomography, serum thyroxine and TRAb, clinical symptoms were used for diagnoses. In regard to this clonotype: Its antigen is unidentified.

V shed 4 bases and J shed 7 bases, with 19 bases lying between them. CDR3 size: 15 residues. Germline V gene data show CDR1 as MGHDK and CDR2 as SYGVNS. The TCR originated in an adult man with Graves' disease, either hyperthyroidism or ophthalmopathy (not recorded which). Sequencing was done on a sample of peripheral blood or thyroid tissue (not recorded which). This sequence joins TRBV25-1 and TRBJ1-2, with D possibly being TRBD1 (6 bases). The CDR3 here is CASSAREVQGGGYTF. CDR3 coding DNA: TGTGCCAGCAGTGCTAGAGAGGTACAGGGCGGTGGCTACACCTTC.